A single sample is the source of the 25 T cell receptor beta chains below, sequenced in a study of T cell clonality in common variable immunodeficiency (dated by TCRdb to 2013 to 2016). Library prep was done by the immunoSEQ multiplex PCR assay. As stored in TCRdb, this immuneACCESS dataset retains in-frame rearrangements with V and J assigned. A fraction of the clones does not appear; measured against another copy, unresolved V genes explain less than half of the discrepancy, and the remainder lacks a known reason. This sample includes 55,000 or so clones, and none of them was observed just once. The ten largest clones add up to around 0.84% of the sample. Sequenced: peripheral blood mononuclear cells. The receptors were gathered from a person aged 18 to 75 in good health.

This clone was found many times. The read ends 3 residues before the CDR3 terminus; that terminus is restored from the germline J gene. The chain uses TRBV3-1 (or the pseudogene TRBV3-2) and TRBJ2-5; TRBD2 matches 7 bases. The CDR3 covers 15 residues. CDR1 and CDR2 from the germline V gene are LGHDT and YNNKEL (reference sequence). V gave up 1 base and J gave up 6 bases; unmatched junction bases: 8. Partial CDR3 DNA: TGTGCCAGCAGCCAAGGGGCGGGAGAGATCAAGACC. It encodes CASSQGAGEIKT. The CDR3 in its entirety is CASSQGAGEIKTQYF.

Ten or more counts support this clone. The read comes to an end 3 residues before the CDR3 does, leaving the germline J gene to fill in the end. The chain combines TRBV11-2 with TRBJ2-7; 10 bases match TRBD1. V was pared by 4 bases and J by 4 bases, with 4 bases of the junction left unmatched. Germline CDR1 and CDR2: SGHAT and FQNNGV. CDR3 length: 14 residues. The part of the CDR3 DNA that was read is TGTGCCAGCAGCTACCGGGACAGGGGTTACGAG. Amino acids: CASSYRDRGYE. The entire CDR3 sequence reads CASSYRDRGYEQYF.

Many counts were recorded for this clone. The sequence runs out 3 residues before the end of the CDR3; the remainder is reconstructed from the germline J gene. This rearrangement joins TRBV28 to TRBJ2-3, with 7 bases identical to TRBD2. CDR3 length: 17 residues. Germline V gene sequence: CDR1 MDHEN, CDR2 SYDVKM. Here the CDR3 reads CASSLLAGGELQETQYF. Incomplete CDR3 DNA: TGTGCCAGCAGTTTATTAGCGGGTGGGGAACTCCAAGAGACG.

This clone appeared many times. The missing CDR3 end, 3 residues past where the read stops, is filled in from the germline J gene. The gene calls are TRBV9 and TRBJ2-2, with TRBD2 matching 8 bases. The CDR3 consists of 15 residues. Germline V gene sequence: CDR1 SGDLS, CDR2 YYNGEE. After removal of 4 bases from V and 4 bases from J, the junction contained 6 bases not matched to a gene. The CDR3: CASSPRTSITGELFF. The CDR3 bases that were read are TGTGCCAGCAGCCCCCGGACTAGCATCACCGGGGAG.

This clone was detected ten times or more. The read ends 3 residues before the CDR3 terminus; that terminus is restored from the germline J gene. The V call is TRBV7-2, the J call TRBJ2-5; no firm D call. Germline-derived CDR1 and CDR2 are SGHTA and FQGNSA. V shed 5 bases and J shed 1 base, with 14 bases lying between them. The CDR3 has 15 amino acids. CDR3 residues: CASSPGVGFQETQYF. The sequenced part of the CDR3 DNA is TGTGCCAGCAGCCCAGGCGTCGGCTTCCAAGAGACC.

This clone was picked up many times. The sequenced fragment ends 3 residues before the CDR3 boundary, so the rest is inferred from the germline J gene. The J gene is TRBJ2-1, the V gene TRBV5-1; 13 bases match TRBD2. This CDR3 is built from 19 residues. The V segment lost 4 bases and the J segment 0 bases; nucleotides outside the gene matches: 10. Germline lookup yields CDR1 SGHRS and CDR2 YFSETQ. The covered CDR3 bases are TGCGCCAGCAGCCCGGGACTAGCGGGGAGAGAGAGCTCCTACAATGAG. This sequence encodes CASSPGLAGRESSYNE. The complete CDR3 protein is CASSPGLAGRESSYNEQFF.

This clone was seen many times. The sequenced fragment ends 3 residues before the CDR3 boundary, so the rest is inferred from the germline J gene. The rearrangement links TRBV7-9 to TRBJ2-1, with 10 bases that match TRBD2. CDR3 size: 15 residues. Germline V lookup: CDR1 SEHNR, CDR2 FQNEAQ (reference sequence). The ends lost 3 bases at V and 9 bases at J; junction bases unmatched: 8. CDR3 DNA, as far as it was read: TGTGCCAGCAGCTTGGGGACTAGCGATTTCCCTGAG. Its translation is CASSLGTSDFPE. The full CDR3 is CASSLGTSDFPEQFF.

This clone was detected many times. The read terminates 3 residues before the CDR3 end, so the remaining end is supplied by the germline J gene. The chain uses TRBV7-9 and TRBJ1-5, with D perhaps TRBD1 (6 bases). The ends were cut back, 5 bases at V and 2 bases at J, with 13 bases in the middle. The CDR3 loop spans 15 amino acids. CDR1 is SEHNR, CDR2 FQNEAQ, per germline (reference sequence). CDR3 bases read: TGTGCCAGCAGCCCACAGGGTGGAGGCAATCAGCCC. Translated, it gives CASSPQGGGNQP. The entire CDR3 reads CASSPQGGGNQPQHF.

This clone was seen ten or more times. The CDR3 is CSAPRLAGGSSYNEQFF. The DNA read from the CDR3 is TGCAGTGCTCCGCGACTAGCGGGGGGCAGCTCCTACAATGAG. The chain recombines TRBV20-1 with TRBJ2-1, with 13 bases that match TRBD2. Coverage ceases 3 residues before the CDR3 finishes, and the germline J gene fills in the end. The CDR3 covers 17 residues. V dropped 5 bases and J dropped 0; count of bases not matched to a gene: 7. Per the germline V gene, CDR1 is DFQATT and CDR2 is SNEGSKA (reference sequence).

This clone was detected ten times or more. The CDR3 is cut off 3 residues early in the read; its end comes from the germline J gene. The chain has TRBV6-4 and TRBJ1-1; TRBD1 agrees at 9 bases. The CDR3 has 15 amino acids. The germline V gene has CDR1 MRHNA and CDR2 SNTAGT. The CDR3 loop is CASSRDRDGVAEAFF. The sequenced part of the CDR3 DNA is TGTGCCAGCAGCCGGGACAGGGATGGGGTGGCGGAA.

This clone was counted many times. Relative to the germline gene, one junction end is altered; a read error may explain this. The read ends 3 residues early relative to the CDR3; the germline J gene fills the gap. V gene TRBV30 combines with J gene TRBJ2-7, with a weak D call TRBD1 (6 bases). The germline gives CDR1 GTSNPN, CDR2 SVGIG (reference sequence). This CDR3 has 14 amino acids. The CDR3 DNA, read in part, is TGTGCCTGGGAACCGGGACATTTCTCCTCCGAG. This gives the protein CAWEPGHFSSE. The full CDR3 protein is CAWEPGHFSSEQYF. The full variable domain, completed using reference TRBV30 and TRBJ2-7, is SQTIHQWPATLVQPVGSPLSLECTVEGTSNPNLYWYRQAAGRGLQLLFYSVGIGQISSEVPQNLSASRPQDRQFILSSKKLLLSDSGFYLCAWEPGHFSSEQYFGPGTRLTVT.

This clone was observed many times. The read comes to an end 3 residues before the CDR3 does, leaving the germline J gene to fill in the end. The chain recombines TRBV29-1 with TRBJ1-1; no reliable D call. This CDR3 is 13 amino acids long. Per germline, CDR1 SQVTM and CDR2 ANQGSEA. With 3 bases removed from V and 4 bases from J, the gap between germline ends came to 12 bases. CDR3 region: CSVDSFVSTEAFF. The CDR3 DNA, read in part, is TGCAGCGTTGACTCTTTTGTTAGCACTGAA.

In this sample, this clone turned up many times. From the germline J gene comes the end of the CDR3, since the read stops 3 residues before it. J is TRBJ2-1 and V is TRBV5-5, with 9 bases that match TRBD2. CDR3 length: 14 amino acids. CDR1 and CDR2 from the germline V gene are SGHKS and YYEKEE (reference sequence). The ends lost 1 base at V and 4 bases at J; junction bases unmatched: 0. The sequenced CDR3 bases are TGTGCCAGCAGCTTGACTAGCGGGTACAATGAG. Translated, it gives CASSLTSGYNE. The whole CDR3 region reads CASSLTSGYNEQFF.

This clone was seen ten or more times. The read stops 3 residues short of the end of the CDR3; the missing end is completed from the germline J gene. The chain links TRBV7-9 to TRBJ2-3; D uncertain. Germline CDR1 is SEHNR and CDR2 is FQNEAQ (reference sequence). V was pared by 5 bases and J by 6 bases, with 12 bases between. CDR3 length equals 13 residues. Incomplete CDR3 DNA: TGTGCCAGCAGCCCAGCCGGGTCGGATACG. Translated, it gives CASSPAGSDT. In full, the CDR3 is CASSPAGSDTQYF.

This clone has ten or more counts. The CDR3 end is not reached by the read, which stops 3 residues before it; the germline J gene fills it in. This chain connects TRBV7-9 to TRBJ2-5; D gene ambiguous. The ends were cut back, 6 bases at V and 5 bases at J, with 10 bases in the middle. From germline, CDR1 is SEHNR and CDR2 FQNEAQ (reference sequence). This CDR3 is 12 amino acids long. The CDR3: CASRNARETQYF. The CDR3 DNA, read in part, is TGTGCCAGCAGAAACGCGCGGGAGACC.

Note on this clone: One end of the junction fails to match germline, which may point to a read error. The read ends 3 residues shy of where the CDR3 ends; the end is completed using the germline J gene. At the DNA level, this CDR3 is encoded by other sequences in the same sample as well. The V call is TRBV29-1, the J call TRBJ1-3; 11 nucleotides line up with TRBD1. Per germline, CDR1 SQVTM and CDR2 ANQGSEA. The CDR3 is 16 amino acids. The chain's CDR3 is CSVAGQGASDGNTIYF. The CDR3 DNA, read in part, is TGCAGCGTAGCAGGACAGGGGGCGTCGGACGGAAACACA. The whole variable domain, filled in from reference TRBV29-1 and TRBJ1-3, reads SAVISQKPSRDICQRGTSLTIQCQVDSQVTMMFWYRQQPGQSLTLIATANQGSEATYESGFVIDKFPISRPNLTFSTLTVSNMSPEDSSIYLCSVAGQGASDGNTIYFGEGSWLTVV.

Ten or more counts support this clone. From the germline J gene comes the end of the CDR3, since the read stops 3 residues before it. The chain links TRBV19 to TRBJ1-1; the match to TRBD1 covers 9 bases. CDR3 length equals 15 residues. From germline, CDR1 is LNHDA and CDR2 SQIVND (reference sequence). The CDR3 here is CASSISDRGVGEAFF. CDR3 DNA, as far as it was read: TGTGCCAGTAGTATATCCGACAGGGGGGTGGGCGAA.

This clone was counted many times. The read terminates 3 residues before the CDR3 end, so the remaining end is supplied by the germline J gene. In the same sample, other DNA sequences code for this CDR3. The V call is TRBV7-9, the J call TRBJ1-3; perhaps TRBD1 as D (6 bases). CDR1 is SEHNR and CDR2 is FQNEAQ in the germline V gene (reference sequence). This CDR3 is 15 amino acids long. V lost 6 bases, J lost 8 bases, and 20 bases lay in between. The CDR3 sequence is CASSSGVPRTHTIYF. The sequenced part of the CDR3 DNA is TGTGCCAGCAGTTCAGGGGTACCGCGCACCCACACC.

Comments on this clone: The sequence runs out 3 residues before the end of the CDR3; the remainder is reconstructed from the germline J gene. This chain joins TRBV18 and TRBJ1-4, with D tentatively TRBD1 (5 bases). Germline CDR1 reads KGHSH; CDR2 reads LQKENI. CDR3 length: 12 amino acids. The CDR3 bases that were read are TGTGCCAGCCAAATTCAGGGCTTACCA. Translation gives CASQIQGLP. The entire CDR3 protein reads CASQIQGLPLFF.

This clone has at least ten counts. The read comes to an end 3 residues before the CDR3 does, leaving the germline J gene to fill in the end. The rearrangement joins TRBV5-5 to TRBJ2-1, with a weak D call TRBD1 (5 bases). The CDR3 is 15 residues long. Trimming removed 1 base at V and 2 bases at J, with 10 bases between. Germline V gene lookup returns CDR1 SGHKS and CDR2 YYEKEE (reference sequence). The CDR3 loop reads CASSLIAGTYNEQFF. The CDR3 bases that were read are TGTGCCAGCAGCTTGATCGCAGGGACCTACAATGAG.

This clone was observed many times. The read halts 3 residues ahead of the CDR3 end, with the missing end drawn from the germline J gene. V and J are TRBV10-3 and TRBJ1-1, with D possibly matching TRBD1 (6 bases). CDR3 length: 14 amino acids. In germline, CDR1 is ENHRY, CDR2 SYGVKD. V lost 6 bases, J lost 0 bases, and 11 bases lay in between. The sequenced part of the CDR3 DNA is TGTGCCATCAGCGCAGGGGACCTGAACACTGAA. Its protein product is CAISAGDLNTE. The complete CDR3 reads CAISAGDLNTEAFF.

In its sample, this clone was seen many times. The sequence runs out 3 residues before the end of the CDR3; the remainder is reconstructed from the germline J gene. The chain employs TRBV20-1 and TRBJ1-2, with TRBD1 matching over 8 bases. Germline lookup yields CDR1 DFQATT and CDR2 SNEGSKA (reference sequence). The J segment lost 3 bases and the V segment lost 2 bases, leaving 2 bases of the junction unmatched. This CDR3 has 13 residues. The CDR3 DNA, read in part, is TGCAGTGCTAGACAACAGGGGGACTATGGC. Encoded protein: CSARQQGDYG. The complete CDR3 sequence is CSARQQGDYGYTF.

This clone occurred many times. Sequencing ends 3 residues short of the CDR3 end; the germline J gene provides the rest. The gene calls are TRBV7-2 and TRBJ1-5; D unresolved. Germline V gene data show CDR1 as SGHTA and CDR2 as FQGNSA. The CDR3 extends over 12 amino acids. The germline V and J ends were trimmed by 5 bases and 6 bases, with 8 bases remaining between them. Here the CDR3 reads CASSPSFQPQHF. Incomplete CDR3 DNA: TGTGCCAGCAGCCCCTCGTTTCAGCCC.

Details on this clone: The sequence runs out 3 residues before the end of the CDR3; the remainder is reconstructed from the germline J gene. This chain joins TRBV7-6 and TRBJ1-2; weak D call: TRBD1 (6 bases). The germline gives CDR1 SGHVS, CDR2 FNYEAQ. The CDR3 spans 15 residues. The CDR3 protein is CASSRTVGQSYDYTF. CDR3 DNA, as far as it was read: TGTGCCAGCAGCCGCACGGTCGGACAGTCCTACGAC.

Many counts were recorded for this clone. The read comes to an end 3 residues before the CDR3 does, leaving the germline J gene to fill in the end. This chain links TRBV20-1 with TRBJ2-1, with 7 nucleotides matching TRBD2. Germline V lookup: CDR1 DFQATT, CDR2 SNEGSKA (reference sequence). The CDR3 has 14 amino acids. V was pared by 3 bases and J by 7 bases, with 9 bases of the junction left unmatched. Partial CDR3 DNA: TGCAGTGCTAGTAAAGCGGGACGGAAGAATGAG. Translating gives CSASKAGRKNE. The whole CDR3 sequence reads CSASKAGRKNEQFF.